Each of the 23 T cell receptor beta chains below was sequenced from the same sample in a study of CD8 T cells in ankylosing spondylitis. TCRdb reprocessed the 5' RACE reads via MiXCR and lists one record per CDR3 protein. The data contain about 240,000 distinct CDR3 sequences, approximately 9% of them singletons. Sequenced sample: blood, either unsorted or a sorted T cell fraction (not recorded which). These receptors originate from a male donor with ankylosing spondylitis or in good health (not recorded which).

This clonotype has ten or more counts. The J gene is TRBJ1-1, the V gene TRBV5-1; tentative D call: TRBD1 (6 bases). CDR1 and CDR2 from the germline V gene are SGHRS and YFSETQ. Trimming took off 4 bases at V and 4 bases at J, with 11 bases between the two ends. The CDR3 extends over 13 amino acids. In DNA, the CDR3 is TGCGCCAGCAGCCAGGGGTACGGCACTGAAGCTTTCTTT. This encodes CASSQGYGTEAFF.

This clonotype was detected only a few times. The chain recombines TRBV7-6 with TRBJ2-1; tentative D call: TRBD2 (6 bases). The CDR3 runs to 17 residues. With 2 bases removed from V and 0 bases from J, the gap between germline ends came to 14 bases. Germline V gene data show CDR1 as SGHVS and CDR2 as FNYEAQ. Here the CDR3 reads CASSLRGRGGSYNEQFF. As DNA, the CDR3 is TGTGCCAGCAGCTTACGAGGGCGGGGCGGCTCCTACAATGAGCAGTTCTTC.

Concerning this clonotype: With a much larger clone just one base away, this may be a read error. V is TRBV27 and J is TRBJ2-3; D possibly corresponds to TRBD2 (6 bases). Germline V CDR1 and CDR2: MNHEY, SMNVEV (reference sequence). The CDR3 sequence is 16 residues long. The CDR3 region is CASSQTGLRPTATQYF. The CDR3 region has the DNA TGTGCCAGCAGTCAGACGGGACTTCGGCCCACAGCTACGCAGTATTTT.

In its sample, this clonotype was seen a few times. This rearrangement joins TRBV18 to TRBJ2-3; 8 nucleotides line up with TRBD1. V was pared by 2 bases and J by 4 bases, with 8 bases of the junction left unmatched. Germline V gives CDR1 KGHSH, CDR2 LQKENI. The CDR3 totals 16 residues. The CDR3 reads CASSPRTGSWADTQYF. The CDR3 coding sequence is TGTGCCAGCTCACCAAGGACAGGGTCGTGGGCAGATACGCAGTATTTT.

This clonotype was picked up many times. The rearrangement uses TRBV7-8 and TRBJ2-3; D is perhaps TRBD1 or TRBD2 (6 bases each). V lost 0 bases and J 8 bases, leaving 15 bases between the germline ends. Germline assignment: CDR1 SGHVS and CDR2 FQNEAQ. The CDR3 is made up of 15 amino acids. The CDR3 protein is CASSLARGRSGTQYF. CDR3 nucleotides: TGTGCCAGCAGCTTAGCTCGGGGGCGATCGGGTACGCAGTATTTT. Looking up the rest from reference TRBV7-8 and TRBJ2-3 gives the full variable domain: GAGVSQSPRYKVAKRGQDVALRCDPISGHVSLFWYQQALGQGPEFLTYFQNEAQLDKSGLPSDRFFAERPEGSVSTLKIQRTQQEDSAVYLCASSLARGRSGTQYFGPGTRLTVL.

The sample holds many counts of this clonotype. This chain links TRBV11-2 with TRBJ2-3, with a possible D match to TRBD1 (5 bases). Trimming stripped 0 bases from V and 4 bases from J, with 11 bases between. This CDR3 has 15 amino acids. From germline, CDR1 is SGHAT and CDR2 FQNNGV. CDR3 in DNA: TGTGCCAGCAGCTTAGATCCGCAGGGTTCAGATACGCAGTATTTT. It yields the protein CASSLDPQGSDTQYF.

This clonotype has a count of ten or more. The chain employs TRBV20-1 and TRBJ1-5, with D maybe TRBD1 (5 bases). Germline V gene lookup returns CDR1 DFQATT and CDR2 SNEGSKA (reference sequence). The CDR3 runs 16 residues. Trimming pared 5 bases from V and 0 bases from J, leaving 17 bases between. The CDR3 coding sequence is TGCAGTGCTGGAAAACCGGGACGCTTTAGCAATCAGCCCCAGCATTTT. Protein sequence: CSAGKPGRFSNQPQHF.

This clonotype appeared many times. The rearrangement uses TRBV19 and TRBJ2-3; D gene unclear. Trimming left V 11 bases short and J 0 bases short, with 15 bases between. The CDR3 is 14 amino acids. The germline V gene encodes CDR1 LNHDA and CDR2 SQIVND (reference sequence). This CDR3 reads CAARRSTSTDTQYF. In DNA form, the CDR3 reads TGTGCCGCCAGACGGAGTACTAGCACAGATACGCAGTATTTT.

This clonotype was found many times. The rearrangement links TRBV12-3 or TRBV12-4 to TRBJ2-2, with unresolved D. V shed 8 bases and J shed 7 bases, with 8 bases lying between them. CDR3 length: 11 residues. The CDR3 nucleotides read TGTGCCAGCGGAAATTTCGGGGAGCTGTTTTTT. The encoded protein is CASGNFGELFF.

At least ten counts were recorded for this clonotype. This rearrangement joins TRBV3-2 to TRBJ2-3. TRBV3-2 is labeled a pseudogene. The CDR3 is made up of 13 amino acids. This CDR3 reads CASSSHSGDTQYF. CDR3 nucleotide sequence: TGTGCCAGCAGCTCTCATAGCGGAGATACGCAGTATTTT.

Many counts were recorded for this clonotype. V usage is TRBV20-1 and J usage is TRBJ1-2, with a possible D match to TRBD1 (6 bases). CDR3 length: 12 residues. Germline CDR1 reads DFQATT; CDR2 reads SNEGSKA (reference sequence). Trimming removed 6 bases at V and 4 bases at J, with 12 bases between. The CDR3 DNA reads as TGCAGTGCGAACAGGGAACTCTATGGCTACACCTTC. Encoded protein: CSANRELYGYTF.

This clonotype showed up just a few times. The chain joins TRBV7-6 to TRBJ1-1; D unresolved. This CDR3 contains 12 residues. The germline gives CDR1 SGHVS, CDR2 FNYEAQ. The germline V and J ends were trimmed by 10 bases and 5 bases, with 14 bases remaining between them. DNA of the CDR3: TGTGCCACCAAACCGTCGGGAACTGAAGCTTTCTTT. Translation: CATKPSGTEAFF. Full variable domain (outside the CDR3, taken from reference TRBV7-6 and TRBJ1-1): GAGVSQSPRYKVTKRGQDVALRCDPISGHVSLYWYRQALGQGPEFLTYFNYEAQQDKSGLPNDRFSAERPEGSISTLTIQRTEQRDSAMYRCATKPSGTEAFFGQGTRLTVV.

The rearrangement joins TRBV19 to TRBJ2-1; D is possibly TRBD1 (6 bases). CDR1 is LNHDA, CDR2 SQIVND, per germline (reference sequence). The CDR3 runs 15 residues. Trimming removed 6 bases at V and 1 base at J, with 13 bases between. CDR3 residues: CASRTGTSSYNEQFF. CDR3 sequence (DNA): TGTGCCAGTAGGACCGGGACATCTTCCTACAATGAGCAGTTCTTC.

The chain combines TRBV7-9 with TRBJ2-3; D is unclear. Trimming shortened V by 10 bases and J by 0 bases, and 17 bases separated the two germline ends. CDR1 is SEHNR, CDR2 FQNEAQ, per germline (reference sequence). CDR3 size: 15 residues. CDR3 nucleotide sequence: TGTGCCATTCCCCTGGGGTCAGATAGCACAGATACGCAGTATTTT. Translating it yields CAIPLGSDSTDTQYF. Complete variable domain (other parts from reference TRBV7-9 and TRBJ2-3): DTGVSQNPRHKITKRGQNVTFRCDPISEHNRLYWYRQTLGQGPEFLTYFQNEAQLEKSRLLSDRFSAERPKGSFSTLEIQRTEQGDSAMYLCAIPLGSDSTDTQYFGPGTRLTVL.

The chain is built from TRBV7-2 and TRBJ2-5; D is possibly TRBD1 (6 bases). V dropped 1 base and J dropped 2 bases, with 14 bases sitting between them. In germline, CDR1 is SGHTA, CDR2 FQGNSA. The CDR3 runs 16 residues. This CDR3 is CASSLGGLGRQETQYF. CDR3 bases: TGTGCCAGCAGCTTAGGGGGGCTGGGACGACAAGAGACCCAGTACTTC.

Ten or more counts support this clonotype. The genes are TRBV20-1 and TRBJ2-3, with 12 bases identical to TRBD1. V was pared by 8 bases and J by 4 bases, with 4 bases of the junction left unmatched. Germline V gene sequence: CDR1 DFQATT, CDR2 SNEGSKA (reference sequence). This CDR3 is built from 13 residues. The CDR3 here is CSWGTGGPDTQYF. The CDR3, as DNA: TGCAGTTGGGGGACAGGGGGCCCAGATACGCAGTATTTT.

This clonotype has a count of ten or more. The V gene is TRBV20-1, the J gene TRBJ2-1, with D unresolved. This CDR3 contains 11 residues. V lost 5 bases to trimming and J lost 8 bases, with 10 bases between them. The germline CDR1 and CDR2 sequences are DFQATT and SNEGSKA (reference sequence). The CDR3 protein is CSASSIDEQFF. Here the CDR3 DNA reads TGCAGTGCTTCCTCCATCGATGAGCAGTTCTTC.

This clonotype was recorded many times. The rearrangement joins TRBV5-1 to TRBJ2-3; the match to TRBD2 covers 13 bases. Germline V CDR1 and CDR2: SGHRS, YFSETQ. Trimming took 3 bases from V and 0 from J; bases not matched to a gene: 10. CDR3 length equals 19 residues. DNA for the CDR3: TGCGCCAGCAGCTCCATGACTAGCGGGGGGCGCCTTAGCACAGATACGCAGTATTTT. Amino acids: CASSSMTSGGRLSTDTQYF.

This clonotype came up many times. The rearrangement links TRBV7-2 to TRBJ1-2; no firm D call. The CDR3 runs to 12 residues. Trimming left V 6 bases short and J 0 bases short, with 5 bases between. The germline gives CDR1 SGHTA, CDR2 FQGNSA. CDR3 nucleotide sequence: TGTGCCAGCAGGGACTCTAACTATGGCTACACCTTC. This encodes CASRDSNYGYTF.

A remark on this clonotype: This could be a read error, since a much larger clone is one nucleotide away. The genes are TRBV5-1 and TRBJ2-1, with D maybe TRBD2 (5 bases). CDR1 is SGHRS, CDR2 YFSETQ, per germline. CDR3 length equals 14 residues. The CDR3 region is CTSSLELVADEQFF. Here the CDR3 DNA reads TGCACCAGCAGCTTGGAACTAGTAGCCGATGAGCAGTTCTTC.

This clonotype was seen more than once but under ten times. The chain combines TRBV7-2 with TRBJ1-2, with a possible D match to TRBD1 (6 bases). The V end was cut by 1 base, the J end by 6 bases, with 15 bases between. Germline CDR1 reads SGHTA; CDR2 reads FQGNSA. The CDR3 is 15 amino acids. CDR3 amino acids: CASSLVGGAQNGYTF. In DNA, the CDR3 is TGTGCCAGCAGCTTAGTCGGGGGGGCGCAAAATGGCTACACCTTC.

The table lists this clonotype with many counts. The DNA of the CDR3 is TGTGCCAGCAGCTTAGGGGGGACCCCCCTCCACTTT. This encodes CASSLGGTPLHF. The chain uses TRBV7-2 and TRBJ1-6; tentatively, D is TRBD1 (5 bases). This CDR3 contains 12 residues. The V end was cut by 1 base, the J end by 13 bases, with 8 bases between. Looked up from germline, CDR1 is SGHTA and CDR2 is FQGNSA.

This clonotype was seen only a few times. This rearrangement joins TRBV7-9 to TRBJ2-1; no clear D. Germline assignment: CDR1 SEHNR and CDR2 FQNEAQ (reference sequence). The CDR3 consists of 14 residues. With 5 bases removed from V and 10 bases from J, the gap between germline ends came to 18 bases. The CDR3, as DNA: TGTGCCAGCAGCCAGACCCTCAACGTCGGGGAGCAGTTCTTC. Encoded protein: CASSQTLNVGEQFF.